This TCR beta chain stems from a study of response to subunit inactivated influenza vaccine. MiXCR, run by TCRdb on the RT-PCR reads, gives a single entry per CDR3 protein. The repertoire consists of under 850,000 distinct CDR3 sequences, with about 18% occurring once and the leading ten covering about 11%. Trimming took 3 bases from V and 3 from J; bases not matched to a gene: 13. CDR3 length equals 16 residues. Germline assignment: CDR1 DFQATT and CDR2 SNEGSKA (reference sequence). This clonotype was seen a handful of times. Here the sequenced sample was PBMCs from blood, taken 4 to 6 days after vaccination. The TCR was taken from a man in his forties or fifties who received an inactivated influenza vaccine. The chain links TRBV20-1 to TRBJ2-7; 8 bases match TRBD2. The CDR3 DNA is TGCAGTGCTAGGCTCCCCTTAGCGGGGCCCCTCTACGAGCAGTACTTC. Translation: CSARLPLAGPLYEQYF.